This TCR beta chain came from a study of shared clonotypes between healthy human individuals. The protocol was immunoSEQ multiplex PCR, while the TCRdb copy is restricted to in-frame clones and leaves out a portion. The sample yields under 1 million clones, just over 95% seen once. CDR1 is SEHNR and CDR2 is FQNEAQ in the germline V gene (reference sequence). V lost 5 bases, J lost 8 bases, and 18 bases lay in between. This CDR3 is 14 amino acids long. As defined, naive CD8 cells were CD45RO-negative and positively selected for CCR7, with terminally differentiated effector memory CD45RA+ cells excluded.

V usage is TRBV7-9 and J usage is TRBJ1-2; no firm D call. The sequence was obtained from a man in his thirties or forties in good health. Input material: naive CD8+ T cells sorted from blood. The CDR3 is CASSRLLTGGGYTF. The DNA for the CDR3 is TGTGCCAGCAGCCGCTTGTTGACTGGTGGAGGCTACACCTTC.